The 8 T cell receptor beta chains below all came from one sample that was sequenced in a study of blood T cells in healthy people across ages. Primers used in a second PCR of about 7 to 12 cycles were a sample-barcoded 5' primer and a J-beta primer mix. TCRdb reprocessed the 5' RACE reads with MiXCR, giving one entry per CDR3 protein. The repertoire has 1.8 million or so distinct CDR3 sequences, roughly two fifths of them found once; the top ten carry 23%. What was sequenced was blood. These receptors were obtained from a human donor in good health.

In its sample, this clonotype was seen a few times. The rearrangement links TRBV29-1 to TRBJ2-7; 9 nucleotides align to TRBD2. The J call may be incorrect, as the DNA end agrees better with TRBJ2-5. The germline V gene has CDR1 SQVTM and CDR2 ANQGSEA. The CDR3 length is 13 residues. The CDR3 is CSVLLAGPETQYF. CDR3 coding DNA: TGCAGCGTCTTACTAGCGGGCCCAGAGACCCAGTACTTC.

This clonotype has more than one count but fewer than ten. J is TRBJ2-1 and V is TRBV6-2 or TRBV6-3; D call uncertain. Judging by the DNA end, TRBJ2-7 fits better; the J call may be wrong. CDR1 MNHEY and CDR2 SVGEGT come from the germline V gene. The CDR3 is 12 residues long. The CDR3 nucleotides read TGTGCCAGCAGTCCTGATCCCTGCGAGCAGTACTTC. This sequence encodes CASSPDPCEQYF.

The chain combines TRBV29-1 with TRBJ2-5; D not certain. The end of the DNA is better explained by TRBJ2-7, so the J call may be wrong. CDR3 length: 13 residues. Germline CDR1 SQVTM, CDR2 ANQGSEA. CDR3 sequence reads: CSVEDTVKYEQYF. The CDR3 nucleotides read TGCAGCGTTGAAGATACAGTTAAGTACGAGCAGTACTTC.

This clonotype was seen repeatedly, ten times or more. CDR3 protein: CSVDGGGYEQYF. In DNA, the CDR3 is TGCAGCGTTGATGGTGGTGGCTACGAGCAGTACTTC. The chain employs TRBV29-1 and TRBJ2-7; D unclear. This CDR3 is built from 12 residues. Trimming shortened V by 3 bases and J by 3 bases, and 9 bases separated the two germline ends. The germline V gene has CDR1 SQVTM and CDR2 ANQGSEA.

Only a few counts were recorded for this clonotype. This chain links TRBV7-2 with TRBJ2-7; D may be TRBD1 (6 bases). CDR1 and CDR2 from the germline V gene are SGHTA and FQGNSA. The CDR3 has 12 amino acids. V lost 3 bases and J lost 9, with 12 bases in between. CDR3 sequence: CASSLGASAQYF. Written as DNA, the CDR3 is TGTGCCAGCAGCTTGGGGGCTTCAGCGCAGTACTTC. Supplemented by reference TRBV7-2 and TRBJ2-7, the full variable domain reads GAGVSQSPSNKVTEKGKDVELRCDPISGHTALYWYRQSLGQGLEFLIYFQGNSAPDKSGLPSDRFSAERTGGSVSTLTIQRTQQEDSAVYLCASSLGASAQYFGPGTRLTVT.

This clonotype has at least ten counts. The CDR3 loop reads CASSPRGLETQYF. CDR3 nucleotide sequence: TGTGCCAGCAGCCCCAGGGGGTTGGAGACCCAGTACTTC. This sequence joins TRBV7-9 and TRBJ2-5; 7 bases match TRBD1. There are 13 residues in the CDR3. V was pared by 5 bases and J by 5 bases, with 5 bases of the junction left unmatched. CDR1 and CDR2 (germline): SEHNR, FQNEAQ (reference sequence).

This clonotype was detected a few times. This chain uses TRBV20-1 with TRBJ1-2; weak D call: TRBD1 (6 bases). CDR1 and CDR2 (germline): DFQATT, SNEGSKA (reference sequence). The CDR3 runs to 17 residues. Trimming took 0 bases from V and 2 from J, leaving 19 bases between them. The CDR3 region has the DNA TGCAGTGCTAGAGATAGGCGGACAGTGGAACGAAACTATGGCTACACCTTC. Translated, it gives CSARDRRTVERNYGYTF.

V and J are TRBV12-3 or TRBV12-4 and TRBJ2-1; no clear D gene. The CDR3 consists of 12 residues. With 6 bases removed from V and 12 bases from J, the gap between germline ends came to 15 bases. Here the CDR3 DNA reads TGTGCCAGCAGCCCCTCGACGAGCCCGCAGTTCTTC. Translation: CASSPSTSPQFF.